The clone carrying this T cell receptor beta chain was picked up many times. The target antigen is unknown. The CDR3 is 17 amino acids. V was pared by 3 bases and J by 0 bases, with 5 bases of the junction left unmatched. CDR1 KGHDR and CDR2 SFDVKD come from the germline V gene. TCR beta libraries were made by quantitative 5'-RACE with molecular barcodes. From the 5' RACE reads, TCRdb called clonotypes with MiXCR, one entry per CDR3 protein. The table records fewer than 650,000 distinct CDR3 sequences, 9.5% to 15% of them present only once. The data were taken from a study of CD8 T cells in ankylosing spondylitis. Findings and limits, study-wide: What seemed typical of ankylosing spondylitis blood was a TCR beta motif built from several highly homologous variants. Researchers reportedly found disease-linked clones significantly enriched in matched ankylosing spondylitis synovial fluid. Earlier work had already found some motif variants in reactive arthritis synovial fluid and blood.

The sample comprised blood, either unsorted or a sorted T cell fraction (not recorded which). This chain joins TRBV24-1 and TRBJ1-5, with 9 positions matching TRBD1. This TCR was recovered from a male donor with ankylosing spondylitis. Here the CDR3 DNA reads TGTGCCACCAGTGATCCGGGACAGGGTAATAGCAATCAGCCCCAGCATTTT. It yields the protein CATSDPGQGNSNQPQHF.